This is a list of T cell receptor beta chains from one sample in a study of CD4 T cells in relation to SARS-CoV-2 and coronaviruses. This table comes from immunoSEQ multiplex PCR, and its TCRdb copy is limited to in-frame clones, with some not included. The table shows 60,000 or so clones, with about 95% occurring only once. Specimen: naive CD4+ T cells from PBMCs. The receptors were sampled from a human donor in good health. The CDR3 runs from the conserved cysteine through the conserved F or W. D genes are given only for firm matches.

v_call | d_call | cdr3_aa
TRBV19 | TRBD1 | CASSDPGQSYGYTF
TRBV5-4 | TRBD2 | CASSFTSANEQYF
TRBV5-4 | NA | CASSLALGQETQYF
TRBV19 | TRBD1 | CASRADRGPGNEQFF
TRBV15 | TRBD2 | CATSRDGGRYNEQFF
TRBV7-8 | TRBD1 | CASSFAGTGVAFF
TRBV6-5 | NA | CASSYEGGTGELFF
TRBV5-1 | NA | CASSARTGGYEQYF
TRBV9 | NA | CASRLVDWHHEQFF
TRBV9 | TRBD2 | CASSPLGLAGLANTGELFF
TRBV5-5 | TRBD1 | CASSTAGTGATEYF
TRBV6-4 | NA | CASGTVGGGLYSPLHF
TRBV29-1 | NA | CSVERVGGLEQYF
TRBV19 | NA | CASSIVALRSNEQFF
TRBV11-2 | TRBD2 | CASSLDRGGARVRNIQYF
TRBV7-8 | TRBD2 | CASSSGTSGRLYEQYF
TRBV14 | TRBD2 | CASSGLAGGLAEQFF
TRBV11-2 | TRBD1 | CASRSTGEETQYF
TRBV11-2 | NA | CASSLDGLALGEKLFF
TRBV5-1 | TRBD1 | CASSAGTGDFTIYF
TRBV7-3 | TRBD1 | CASSLTGDRGQGYTF
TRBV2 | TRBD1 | CASSPDRVPGANVLTF
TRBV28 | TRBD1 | CATEDARGAGYGYTF
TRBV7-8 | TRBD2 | CASSAGPASGTAHGTQYF
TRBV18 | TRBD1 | CASSPNRGRGETQYF